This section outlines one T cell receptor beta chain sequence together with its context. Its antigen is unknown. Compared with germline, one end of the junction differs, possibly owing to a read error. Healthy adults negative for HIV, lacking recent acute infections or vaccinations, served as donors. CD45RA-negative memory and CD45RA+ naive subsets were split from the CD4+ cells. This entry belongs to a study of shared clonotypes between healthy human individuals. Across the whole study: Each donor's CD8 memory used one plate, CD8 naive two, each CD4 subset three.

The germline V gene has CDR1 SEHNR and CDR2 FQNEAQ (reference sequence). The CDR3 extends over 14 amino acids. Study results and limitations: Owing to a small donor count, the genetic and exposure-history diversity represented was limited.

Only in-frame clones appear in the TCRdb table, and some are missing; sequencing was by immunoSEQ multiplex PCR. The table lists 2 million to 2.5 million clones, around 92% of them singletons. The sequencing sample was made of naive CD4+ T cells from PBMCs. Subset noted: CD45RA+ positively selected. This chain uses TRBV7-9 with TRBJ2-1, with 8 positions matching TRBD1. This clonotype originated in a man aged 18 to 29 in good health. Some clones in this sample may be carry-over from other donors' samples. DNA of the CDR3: TGTGCCAGCAGATTAGGACAGGGCACCAATGAGCAGTTCTTC. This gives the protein CASRLGQGTNEQFF.